This T cell receptor beta chain was recovered during a study of T cell responses to AZD1222 COVID-19 vaccine. The CDR3 covers 14 residues. V was cut by 3 bases and J by 1 base, with 12 bases left in between. Germline lookup yields CDR1 SQVTM and CDR2 ANQGSEA. This table comes from immunoSEQ multiplex PCR, and its TCRdb copy is limited to in-frame clones, with some not included. The data hold under 130,000 clones, with 70% to 90% observed a single time. V and J are TRBV29-1 and TRBJ1-1, with D perhaps matching TRBD1 (5 bases). The origin of this receptor is an adult who received the AZD1222 COVID-19 vaccine. The specimen was peripheral blood, collected 28 days after the second AZD1222 dose. CDR3 sequence (DNA): TGCAGCGTTGAGTTGGGACGGGAGAACACTGAAGCTTTCTTT. Translating gives CSVELGRENTEAFF.